Each of the 5 T cell receptor beta chains below was sequenced from the same sample in a study of cytomegalovirus exposure and HLA in healthy donors. Amplification used 60 Vbeta primers and 13 Jbeta primers. The protocol was immunoSEQ multiplex PCR, while the TCRdb copy is restricted to in-frame clones and leaves out a portion. The repertoire holds about 130,000 clones, about 71% seen once, with 2.5% to 3.5% in the top ten. Sequenced: PBMCs. These TCRs come from a woman between 50 and 59 years old in good health and CMV-seronegative.

The gene calls are TRBV5-1 and TRBJ2-5; D is uncertain. With 1 base removed from V and 5 bases from J, the gap between germline ends came to 9 bases. The CDR3 totals 13 residues. Germline CDR1 reads SGHRS; CDR2 reads YFSETQ. The CDR3 DNA is TGCGCCAGCAGCTTGTGGAGCCGGGAGACCCAGTACTTC. Its protein product is CASSLWSRETQYF. Drawing the rest from reference TRBV5-1 and TRBJ2-5, the complete variable domain is KAGVTQTPRYLIKTRGQQVTLSCSPISGHRSVSWYQQTPGQGLQFLFEYFSETQRNKGNFPGRFSGRQFSNSRSEMNVSTLELGDSALYLCASSLWSRETQYFGPGTRLLVL.

This chain uses TRBV7-8 with TRBJ1-5, with 7 bases that match TRBD1. The CDR3 extends over 16 amino acids. Trimming removed 0 bases from V and 7 bases from J; junction bases left unmatched: 9. Germline V lookup: CDR1 SGHVS, CDR2 FQNEAQ. Here the CDR3 reads CASSLAFGGGGQPQHF. CDR3 DNA sequence: TGTGCCAGCAGCTTAGCGTTTGGAGGGGGCGGACAGCCCCAGCATTTT. Complete variable domain (other parts from reference TRBV7-8 and TRBJ1-5): GAGVSQSPRYKVAKRGQDVALRCDPISGHVSLFWYQQALGQGPEFLTYFQNEAQLDKSGLPSDRFFAERPEGSVSTLKIQRTQQEDSAVYLCASSLAFGGGGQPQHFGDGTRLSIL.

V is TRBV18 and J is TRBJ2-3; 7 bases match TRBD1. V was pared by 2 bases and J by 4 bases, with 9 bases of the junction left unmatched. The CDR3 sequence is 16 residues long. In germline, CDR1 is KGHSH, CDR2 LQKENI. The CDR3 DNA is TGTGCCAGCTCACCAGATCGACAGGGTGGCTCAGATACGCAGTATTTT. Its translation is CASSPDRQGGSDTQYF.

In the case of this clone: One end of the junction is discordant with germline, which a read error may explain. The V call is TRBV4-3, the J call TRBJ2-7; TRBD1 aligns across 7 bases. This CDR3 spans 15 amino acids. Germline V lookup: CDR1 LGHNA, CDR2 YSLEER. The CDR3 coding sequence is TGCGTCAGCAGCCAAGATTACAGGGGTAGCTACGAGCAGTACTTC. Amino acid sequence: CVSSQDYRGSYEQYF.

V is TRBV19 and J is TRBJ2-7, with TRBD1 as a possible D gene (6 bases). V lost 6 bases to trimming and J lost 2 bases, with 14 bases between them. The CDR3 has 14 residues. Germline CDR1 is LNHDA and CDR2 is SQIVND (reference sequence). CDR3 sequence reads: CASSWTDQTYEQYF. CDR3 in DNA: TGTGCCAGTAGCTGGACAGACCAAACCTACGAGCAGTACTTC.